Following are 5 T cell receptor beta chains from one sample sequenced in a study of vaccination and CD4 T cells after COVID-19. The treatment: approximately nine-day PBMC culture with coronavirus spike peptide pools or control peptides (ViraFEST assay). Cultured CD4+ T cells had their DNA profiled by the Oncomine TCR Beta short-read assay. From the PCR reads, TCRdb called clonotypes with MiXCR, one entry per CDR3 protein. The top ten clones hold approximately 13% of a sample with about 15,000 distinct CDR3 sequences, roughly half of them seen once. Antigens of these TCRs are unknown. The sequenced material came from CD4+ T cells from blood, cultured in vitro. The receptors here all came from a human donor who had recovered from COVID-19.

This clonotype is large (0.1 to 1%). This chain connects TRBV20-1 to TRBJ2-7; D may match TRBD1 or TRBD2 (5 bases each). The germline gives CDR1 DFQATT, CDR2 SNEGSKA (reference sequence). This CDR3 contains 13 residues. The V gene lost 6 bases and the J gene lost 5 bases, with 17 bases spanning the gap. The CDR3 bases are TGCAGTGCCATCGCCGGGACCCAAGACGAGCAGTACTTC. This translates into CSAIAGTQDEQYF.

This chain links TRBV30 with TRBJ1-2; TRBD1 aligns across 7 bases. V lost 5 bases to trimming and J lost 2 bases; unmatched junction nucleotides: 5. The CDR3 totals 13 residues. The V gene's germline CDR1 is GTSNPN and CDR2 SVGIG (reference sequence). CDR3 in DNA: TGTGCCTGGGCGACAGGGCCAAACTATGGCTACACCTTC. Translating gives CAWATGPNYGYTF. The full variable domain, with the rest looked up from reference TRBV30 and TRBJ1-2, is SQTIHQWPATLVQPVGSPLSLECTVEGTSNPNLYWYRQAAGRGLQLLFYSVGIGQISSEVPQNLSASRPQDRQFILSSKKLLLSDSGFYLCAWATGPNYGYTFGSGTRLTVV.

The chain joins TRBV20-1 to TRBJ2-3, with unresolved D. Germline CDR1 is DFQATT and CDR2 is SNEGSKA (reference sequence). This CDR3 is built from 10 residues. V lost 3 bases to trimming and J lost 2 bases, with 0 bases between them. The CDR3 nucleotides read TGCAGTGCTAGCACAGATACGCAGTATTTT. Encoded protein: CSASTDTQYF.

This clonotype has a handful of counts. V and J are TRBV6-5 and TRBJ1-5, with D possibly matching TRBD1 (6 bases). From germline, CDR1 is MNHEY and CDR2 SVGAGI. The CDR3 is 16 residues long. V was shortened by 2 bases and J by 9 bases, with 20 bases between the two germline ends. CDR3 in DNA: TGTGCCAGCAGTTACACACTCCCAGGGGAGGGCGGGCCCCAGCATTTT. This sequence encodes CASSYTLPGEGGPQHF.

The CDR3 protein is CASRSDRSSRSYNSPLHF. CDR3 bases: TGTGCCAGCAGGTCGGACAGGTCAAGCCGCTCCTATAATTCACCCCTCCACTTT. The chain couples TRBV6-2 or TRBV6-3 to TRBJ1-6, with 7 bases that match TRBD1. J gave up 0 bases and V 6 bases, and 11 bases lay outside the gene matches. Germline CDR1 reads MNHEY; CDR2 reads SVGEGT. The length of the CDR3 is 18 residues.